This T cell receptor (beta chain) was captured in a study of cytomegalovirus exposure and HLA in healthy donors. The CDR3 runs to 11 residues. Trimming stripped 3 bases from V and 9 bases from J, with 8 bases between. CDR1 and CDR2 from the germline V gene are ENHRY and SYGVKD. 13 Jbeta primers and 60 Vbeta primers were used for the PCR. Produced via immunoSEQ multiplex PCR; TCRdb's table is partial and in-frame only. The sample includes 150,000 or so clones, approximately 80% of them seen just once. The material sequenced was PBMCs. The rearrangement joins TRBV10-3 to TRBJ1-1; a weak D match, TRBD1 (5 bases). This sequence originates from a woman aged 25 to 39 in good health and CMV-seronegative. The CDR3 loop is CAISDDSKAFF. The CDR3 nucleotides read TGTGCCATCAGTGACGACAGCAAAGCTTTCTTT.